The T cell receptor beta chain described here comes from a study of blood T cell repertoires in COVID-19. As for the study in general: Samples came from the United States, Italy and Spain, spanning acute and convalescent COVID-19. Nucleic acid was either cDNA or gDNA, and it came from T cells, B-cell-depleted T cells, or PBMCs.

Germline CDR1 is LGHDT and CDR2 is YNNKEL (reference sequence). V gave up 1 base and J gave up 4 bases, with 13 bases separating them. This CDR3 spans 16 amino acids. Original methodology: Nucleated cell counts were estimated from reference gene primer amplification. The assay was immunoSEQ multiplex PCR, and TCRdb's table has in-frame clones only and misses some. Clone size and the V and J calls come from that table; the DNA yielded D and trimming. The repertoire holds under 130,000 clones, roughly nine tenths seen once, with 3% to 3.5% in the top ten. The rearrangement links TRBV3-1 (or the pseudogene TRBV3-2) to TRBJ2-2; no reliable D call. Sequencing used peripheral blood. The clonotype was recovered from a man aged 50-59 years in a cohort sampled during active COVID-19. CDR3 DNA sequence: TGTGCCAGCAGCCAAGCTTCCCTAGTTGGCACCGGGGAGCTGTTTTTT. Translating gives CASSQASLVGTGELFF.